Each of the 6 T cell receptor beta chains below was sequenced from the same sample in a study of blood T cell repertoires in COVID-19. Assay: immunoSEQ multiplex PCR; the TCRdb copy retains only in-frame clones and omits some. This table holds 280,000 or so clones, 87% found once. Source material: PBMCs or T cells enriched from blood (not recorded which). The source of these receptors is a woman in her thirties or forties who had recovered from COVID-19.

CDR3 sequence reads: CARRPGHRSSQPQHF. CDR3 bases: TGTGCCAGACGCCCGGGACACAGGTCGTCTCAGCCCCAGCATTTT. This chain connects TRBV18 to TRBJ1-5, with D possibly matching TRBD1 (6 bases). Trimming pared 9 bases from V and 6 bases from J, leaving 21 bases between. The CDR3 length is 15 residues. Germline CDR1 is KGHSH and CDR2 is LQKENI. The full variable domain, its missing parts supplied by reference TRBV18 and TRBJ1-5, is NAGVMQNPRHLVRRRGQEARLRCSPMKGHSHVYWYRQLPEEGLKFMVYLQKENIIDESGMPKERFSAEFPKEGPSILRIQQVVRGDSAAYFCARRPGHRSSQPQHFGDGTRLSIL.

The chain joins TRBV7-2 to TRBJ1-1; D is possibly TRBD1 (6 bases). The CDR3 sequence is 15 residues long. V lost 7 bases and J 0 bases, leaving 15 bases between the germline ends. The V gene's germline CDR1 is SGHTA and CDR2 FQGNSA. The CDR3 nucleotides are TGTGCCAGCACCCCAGAGACAGGACTGAACACTGAAGCTTTCTTT. Its protein is CASTPETGLNTEAFF.

The V gene is TRBV6-4, the J gene TRBJ2-3; TRBD2 matches at 9 bases. Germline V gene sequence: CDR1 MRHNA, CDR2 SNTAGT. The CDR3 extends over 15 amino acids. V was clipped by 3 bases and J by 5 bases; unmatched bases: 6. The CDR3 DNA follows: TGTGCCAGCAGTGAAGCAGCGGGAGGAAAAGATACGCAGTATTTT. It encodes CASSEAAGGKDTQYF.

The V gene is TRBV6-1, the J gene TRBJ2-7; unclear D gene. This CDR3 contains 14 residues. Germline V gene data show CDR1 as MNHNS and CDR2 as SASEGT. V lost 2 bases, J lost 0 bases, and 8 bases lay in between. CDR3 region: CASSERGSSYEQYF. The CDR3 nucleotides are TGTGCCAGCAGTGAAAGAGGCAGCTCCTACGAGCAGTACTTC.

The chain carries TRBV5-1 and TRBJ1-5; D is unclear. The CDR3 contains 14 residues. CDR1 is SGHRS, CDR2 YFSETQ, per germline. V lost 4 bases and J lost 4, with 12 bases in between. The DNA of the CDR3 is TGCGCCAGCAGCCGCGAGGGAGGAAATCAGCCCCAGCATTTT. Translation: CASSREGGNQPQHF.

The rearrangement links TRBV30 to TRBJ1-5; 9 bases match TRBD1. The ends lost 1 base at V and 7 bases at J; junction bases unmatched: 14. Germline V lookup: CDR1 GTSNPN, CDR2 SVGIG (reference sequence). The CDR3 covers 17 residues. The chain's CDR3 is CAWSETRTGTGHQPQHF. The CDR3 nucleotides read TGTGCCTGGAGTGAGACCAGAACCGGGACAGGGCACCAGCCCCAGCATTTT.